This T cell receptor beta chain was sequenced in a study of T cell responses to AZD1222 COVID-19 vaccine. Study results and limitations: There were repertoire samples only from the period after the peak T cell response. Rises in breadth and depth of Spike-specific TCRs came after two AZD1222 doses.

The CDR3 consists of 14 residues. With 2 bases removed from V and 5 bases from J, the gap between germline ends came to 13 bases. Germline V gives CDR1 GTSNPN, CDR2 SVGIG (reference sequence). Libraries were prepared by immunoSEQ multiplex PCR; TCRdb keeps only in-frame clonotypes and omits some of them. The sample records around 130,000 clones, about 94% being singletons. A word on this clone: What it recognizes is unknown.

The TCR was taken from an adult in good health. Sequenced material: peripheral blood, taken on day 0 of AZD1222 vaccination. The rearrangement links TRBV30 to TRBJ1-3; D unresolved. CDR3: CAWSIEGFRNTIYF. The CDR3 DNA reads TGTGCCTGGAGTATTGAAGGGTTTAGAAACACCATATATTTT.